The present T cell receptor beta chain was sequenced within a study of T cell changes during pregnancy in multiple sclerosis. Here immunoSEQ multiplex PCR was the method, and the copy in TCRdb shows in-frame clones only, minus some. The sample contains over 40,000 clones, over 80% of which appear only once. Material: peripheral blood, obtained in the first trimester of pregnancy. This clonotype was sampled from a female donor in good health, enrolled as a control in a pregnancy study.

The CDR3: CASSWLAGALSSYNEQFF. The CDR3 coding sequence is TGTGCCAGCAGTTGGCTAGCGGGTGCCCTTAGCTCCTACAATGAGCAGTTCTTC. The chain employs TRBV27 and TRBJ2-1, with 8 bases identical to TRBD2. Trimming cost V 4 bases and J 0 bases; bases outside gene matches: 11. This CDR3 is 18 amino acids long. Germline assignment: CDR1 MNHEY and CDR2 SMNVEV (reference sequence).